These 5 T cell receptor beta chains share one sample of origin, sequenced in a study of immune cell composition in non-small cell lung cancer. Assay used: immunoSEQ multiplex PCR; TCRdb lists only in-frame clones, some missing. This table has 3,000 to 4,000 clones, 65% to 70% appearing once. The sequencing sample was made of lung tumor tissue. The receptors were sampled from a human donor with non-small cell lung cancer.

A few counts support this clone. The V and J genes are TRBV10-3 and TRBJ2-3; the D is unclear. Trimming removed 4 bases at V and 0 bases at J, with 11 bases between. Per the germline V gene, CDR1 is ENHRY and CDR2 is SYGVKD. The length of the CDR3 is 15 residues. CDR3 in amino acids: CAISGSQSSTDTQYF. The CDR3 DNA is TGTGCCATCAGTGGATCCCAGTCTAGCACAGATACGCAGTATTTT.

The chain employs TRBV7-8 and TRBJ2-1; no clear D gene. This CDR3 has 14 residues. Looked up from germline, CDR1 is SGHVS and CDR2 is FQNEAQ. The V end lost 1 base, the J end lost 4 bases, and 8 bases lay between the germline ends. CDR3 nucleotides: TGTGCCAGCAGCTTAGAACGGGTTTACAATGAGCAGTTCTTC. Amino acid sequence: CASSLERVYNEQFF.

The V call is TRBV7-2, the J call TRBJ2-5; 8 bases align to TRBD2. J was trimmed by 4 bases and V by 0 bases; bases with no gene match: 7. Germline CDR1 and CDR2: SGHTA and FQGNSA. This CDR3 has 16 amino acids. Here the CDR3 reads CASSLAGDREGETQYF. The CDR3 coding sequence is TGTGCCAGCAGCTTAGCAGGGGATCGGGAGGGAGAGACCCAGTACTTC.

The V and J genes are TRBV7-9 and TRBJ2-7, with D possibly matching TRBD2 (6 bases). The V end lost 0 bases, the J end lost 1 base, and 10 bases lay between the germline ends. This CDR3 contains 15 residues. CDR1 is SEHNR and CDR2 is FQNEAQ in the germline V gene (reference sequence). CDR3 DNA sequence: TGTGCCAGCAGCTTAGCGCCTAGCGTTTCCTACGAGCAGTACTTC. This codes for CASSLAPSVSYEQYF.

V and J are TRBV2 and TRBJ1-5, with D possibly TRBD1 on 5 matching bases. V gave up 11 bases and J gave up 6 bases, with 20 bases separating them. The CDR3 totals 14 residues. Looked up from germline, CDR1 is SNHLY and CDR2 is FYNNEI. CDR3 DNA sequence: TGTGCCGCGGCCCTACAGGCAGACAGTCAGCCCCAGCATTTT. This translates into CAAALQADSQPQHF.